Listed below are T cell receptor beta chains from one sample, sequenced in a study of blood T cell repertoires in COVID-19. Sequencing used immunoSEQ multiplex PCR; TCRdb keeps in-frame clones, though not all of them. The sample includes 150,000 to 200,000 clones, 80% to 90% seen only once; the top ten take roughly 8.7%. What was sequenced was peripheral blood. These TCRs come from a man aged 45-60 years with active or convalescent COVID-19. The CDR3 runs from the conserved cysteine through the conserved F or W. The D gene is left open where the match is weak. Clone size is shown for a subset of rows, as once, few, many or a class of expanded clone.

abundance | d_gene | j_gene | v_gene | CDR3aa | CDR3nt
- | - | TRBJ1-2 | TRBV7-9 | CASTPGSGGYTF | TGTGCCAGCACACCAGGGTCTGGAGGCTACACCTTC
- | TRBD1 | TRBJ1-5 | TRBV19 | CASSPRLRQGDRSIDQPQHF | TGTGCCAGTAGTCCTCGATTGAGACAGGGGGATCGAAGTATTGATCAGCCCCAGCATTTT
- | - | TRBJ2-5 | TRBV2 | CASRTYEETQYF | TGTGCCAGCAGGACATACGAAGAGACCCAGTACTTC
- | - | TRBJ1-4 | TRBV27 | CASSFPGGKLFF | TGTGCCAGCAGTTTCCCGGGTGGAAAACTGTTTTTT
- | TRBD1 | TRBJ2-1 | TRBV7-3 | CASSPGQGDNEQFF | TGTGCCAGCAGCCCGGGACAGGGGGACAATGAGCAGTTCTTC
- | - | TRBJ1-5 | TRBV14 | CASSQDINQPQHF | TGTGCCAGCAGCCAAGATATCAATCAGCCCCAGCATTTT
- | - | TRBJ1-2 | TRBV6-6 | CASSYPQAGNGYTF | TGTGCCAGCAGTTACCCCCAGGCCGGGAACGGCTACACCTTC
once | TRBD1 | TRBJ2-1 | TRBV29-1 | CSFRDSDNEQFF | TGCAGCTTCCGGGACAGCGACAATGAGCAGTTCTTC
- | - | TRBJ2-7 | TRBV19 | CASSENAYEQYF | TGTGCCAGTAGTGAGAATGCGTACGAGCAGTACTTC
- | - | TRBJ1-1 | TRBV14 | CASSREGLYVPEAFF | TGTGCCAGCAGCCGAGAGGGACTTTATGTGCCTGAAGCTTTCTTT
- | - | TRBJ1-1 | TRBV7-3 | CASSPQEGTEAFF | TGTGCCAGCAGCCCCCAGGAGGGGACTGAAGCTTTCTTT
- | TRBD2 | TRBJ2-3 | TRBV5-1 | CASSLASGSADTQYF | TGCGCCAGCAGCTTAGCTAGCGGGAGCGCAGATACGCAGTATTTT
- | - | TRBJ1-2 | TRBV25-1 | CASSSQGGYGYTF | TGTGCCAGCAGTTCCCAGGGAGGCTATGGCTACACCTTC
- | - | TRBJ1-5 | TRBV18 | CASSPGRSNQPQHF | TGTGCCAGCTCACCGGGCCGGAGCAATCAGCCCCAGCATTTT
- | - | TRBJ2-5 | TRBV11-2 | CASSLAVWETQYF | TGTGCCAGCAGCTTAGCGGTGTGGGAGACCCAGTACTTC
- | - | TRBJ1-1 | TRBV7-2 | CASSLPLRGASEAFF | TGTGCCAGCAGCTTACCACTGCGGGGGGCGAGTGAAGCTTTCTTT
- | - | TRBJ1-1 | TRBV3-1/TRBV3-2 | CASSQGQIMNTEAFF | TGTGCCAGCAGCCAAGGGCAGATCATGAACACTGAAGCTTTCTTT
- | - | TRBJ2-1 | TRBV7-7 | CASSLGGVDEQFF | TGTGCCAGCAGCTTAGGGGGGGTTGATGAGCAGTTCTTC
- | - | TRBJ1-2 | TRBV5-1 | CASSFTVAYGYTF | TGCGCCAGCAGCTTTACAGTGGCCTATGGCTACACCTTC
- | TRBD2 | TRBJ2-3 | TRBV10-1 | CASRPSGSNTDTQYF | TGCGCCAGCAGACCTAGCGGGAGTAACACAGATACGCAGTATTTT
- | TRBD2 | TRBJ2-2 | TRBV7-3 | CASSLTAGGTGELFF | TGTGCCAGCAGCTTAACAGCGGGAGGCACCGGGGAGCTGTTTTTT
- | - | TRBJ1-4 | TRBV30 | CAWAPGRGGLGEKLFF | TGTGCCTGGGCCCCAGGACGGGGGGGTTTAGGTGAAAAACTGTTTTTT
few | - | TRBJ1-5 | TRBV6-6 | CASSPRQMAVTSNQPQHF | TGTGCCAGCAGTCCCCGACAGATGGCGGTTACCAGCAATCAGCCCCAGCATTTT
- | TRBD1 | TRBJ1-4 | TRBV12-3/TRBV12-4 | CASRTGGREKLFF | TGTGCCAGCAGAACAGGGGGAAGGGAAAAACTGTTTTTT
- | - | TRBJ1-5 | TRBV6-5 | CASLPGLNQPQHF | TGTGCCAGCTTACCAGGGTTGAATCAGCCCCAGCATTTT
once | TRBD1 | TRBJ1-4 | TRBV7-2 | CASSLIGGGQPNEKLFF | TGTGCCAGCAGCTTAATCGGGGGGGGACAGCCTAATGAAAAACTGTTTTTT
- | - | TRBJ2-1 | TRBV9 | CASSVAGAGSYNEQFF | TGTGCCAGCAGCGTAGCTGGGGCGGGGTCCTACAATGAGCAGTTCTTC